The 9 T cell receptor beta chains below come from one sample, sequenced in a study of naive and memory T cell subsets. Study outcomes and limitations: Especially in CD8 cells, naive repertoires contained a few larger clonotypes, possibly CD45RA-re-expressing memory cells.

Their antigens are not known. An equimolar mix of two oligonucleotides served as the beta constant-region primer for TRBC1 and TRBC2. The ligated cDNA underwent four PCR rounds using SP2 and nested alpha and beta constant-region primers. TCRdb ran MiXCR on the UMI-ligation and nested PCR reads and lists one entry per CDR3 protein. This table holds roughly 140,000 distinct CDR3 sequences, about 20% found once. Sequenced input: naive CD8+ T cells from blood. These receptors all come from a human donor in good health.

The chain carries TRBV5-4 and TRBJ1-2; D is possibly TRBD1 (5 bases). The CDR3 runs to 15 residues. V lost 3 bases, J lost 3 bases, and 15 bases lay in between. Germline V CDR1 and CDR2: SGHNT, YYREEE (reference sequence). CDR3 DNA: TGTGCCAGCAGCTCGATTGAGTTGGGGCACTATGGCTACACCTTC. Translated: CASSSIELGHYGYTF.

V is TRBV9 and J is TRBJ2-1; TRBD2 aligns across 9 bases. The CDR3 extends over 15 amino acids. Germline values: CDR1 SGDLS, CDR2 YYNGEE. V gave up 0 bases and J gave up 8 bases; unmatched junction bases: 6. In DNA, the CDR3 is TGTGCCAGCAGCGTAGAGGCGGGAGGGGGCCATGAGCAGTTCTTC. Translating gives CASSVEAGGGHEQFF.

This clonotype occurred a few times. The chain employs TRBV5-1 and TRBJ2-7, with TRBD1 matching over 10 bases. CDR3 length equals 14 residues. Germline trimming cut 4 bases from V and 2 bases from J; bases unmatched to any gene: 3. From germline, CDR1 is SGHRS and CDR2 YFSETQ. The CDR3 here is CASSPTGGPYEQYF. For the CDR3, the DNA is TGCGCCAGCAGCCCGACAGGGGGCCCCTACGAGCAGTACTTC.

CDR3 sequence: CASSRRSGEQYF. In nucleotides, the CDR3 is TGTGCCAGCAGCCGAAGGAGTGGGGAGCAGTACTTC. The chain links TRBV7-6 to TRBJ2-7; D unclear. There are 12 residues in the CDR3. The V end lost 5 bases, the J end lost 7 bases, and 12 bases lay between the germline ends. From germline, CDR1 is SGHVS and CDR2 FNYEAQ. Full variable domain (outside the CDR3, taken from reference TRBV7-6 and TRBJ2-7): GAGVSQSPRYKVTKRGQDVALRCDPISGHVSLYWYRQALGQGPEFLTYFNYEAQQDKSGLPNDRFSAERPEGSISTLTIQRTEQRDSAMYRCASSRRSGEQYFGPGTRLTVT.

The table lists this clonotype with a few counts. The chain couples TRBV14 to TRBJ2-1; the match to TRBD2 covers 10 bases. Germline V CDR1 and CDR2: SGHDN, FVKESK. This CDR3 is 16 amino acids long. V dropped 4 bases and J dropped 3; count of bases not matched to a gene: 6. The CDR3 DNA reads as TGTGCCAGCAGCCCAACGGGACTAGCGATCTACAATGAGCAGTTCTTC. It is translated as CASSPTGLAIYNEQFF.

The chain is built from TRBV4-3 and TRBJ2-3; no firm D call. The CDR3 has 16 amino acids. Germline V gene lookup returns CDR1 LGHNA and CDR2 YSLEER. V lost 0 bases to trimming and J lost 2 bases, with 12 bases between them. Here the CDR3 DNA reads TGCGCCAGCAGCCAAGACCATAACACAAACACAGATACGCAGTATTTT. Its translation: CASSQDHNTNTDTQYF.

The rearrangement links TRBV29-1 to TRBJ2-7, with 9 nucleotides matching TRBD1. The CDR3 runs to 15 residues. The V gene's germline CDR1 is SQVTM and CDR2 ANQGSEA. After removal of 3 bases from V and 3 bases from J, the junction contained 9 bases not matched to a gene. In DNA, the CDR3 is TGCAGCGTTGACATGGGACAGGGAATTTACTACGAGCAGTACTTC. This sequence encodes CSVDMGQGIYYEQYF.

In its sample, this clonotype was seen a few times. The V call is TRBV27, the J call TRBJ2-7; D possibly corresponds to TRBD2 (6 bases). V lost 1 base, J lost 3 bases, and 10 bases lay in between. This CDR3 spans 14 amino acids. Germline CDR1 is MNHEY and CDR2 is SMNVEV (reference sequence). The CDR3 reads CASSLFGRNYEQYF. The CDR3 nucleotides are TGTGCCAGCAGTTTATTCGGGAGAAACTACGAGCAGTACTTC.

This clonotype was counted at least ten times. The chain uses TRBV7-6 and TRBJ2-3, with 12 bases lining up with TRBD2. This CDR3 comprises 17 residues. Germline V gene data show CDR1 as SGHVS and CDR2 as FNYEAQ. After removal of 2 bases from V and 6 bases from J, the junction contained 9 bases not matched to a gene. The CDR3 loop reads CASSLNLLAGGPDTQYF. The CDR3, as DNA: TGTGCCAGCAGCTTAAACCTTCTAGCGGGAGGGCCGGATACGCAGTATTTT.